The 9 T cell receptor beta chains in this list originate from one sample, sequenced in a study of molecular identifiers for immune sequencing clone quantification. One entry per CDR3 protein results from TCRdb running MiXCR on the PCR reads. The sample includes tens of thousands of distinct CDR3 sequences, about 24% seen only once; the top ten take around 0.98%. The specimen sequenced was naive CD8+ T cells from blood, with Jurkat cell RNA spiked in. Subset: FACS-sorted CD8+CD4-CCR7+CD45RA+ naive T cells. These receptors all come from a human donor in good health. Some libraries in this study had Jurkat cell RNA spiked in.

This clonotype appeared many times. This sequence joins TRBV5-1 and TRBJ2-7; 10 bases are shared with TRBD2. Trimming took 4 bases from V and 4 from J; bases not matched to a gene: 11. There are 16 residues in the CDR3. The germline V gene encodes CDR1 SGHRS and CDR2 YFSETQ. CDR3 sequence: CASSLIESGGGYEQYF. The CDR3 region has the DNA TGCGCCAGCAGCCTGATTGAGAGCGGGGGGGGGTACGAGCAGTACTTC.

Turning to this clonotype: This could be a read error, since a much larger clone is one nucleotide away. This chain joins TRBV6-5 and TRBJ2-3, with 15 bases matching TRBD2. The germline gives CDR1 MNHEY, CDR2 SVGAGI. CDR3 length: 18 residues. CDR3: CACSPSWTSGGALDTQYF. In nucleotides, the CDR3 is TGTGCCTGCAGTCCCTCCTGGACTAGCGGGGGGGCCTTGGATACGCAGTATTTT.

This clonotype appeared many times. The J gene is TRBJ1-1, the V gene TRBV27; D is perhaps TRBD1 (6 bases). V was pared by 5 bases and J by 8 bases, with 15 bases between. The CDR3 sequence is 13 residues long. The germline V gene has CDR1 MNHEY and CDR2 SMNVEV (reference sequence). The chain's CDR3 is CASSPTGRREAFF. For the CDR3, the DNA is TGTGCCAGCAGTCCCACAGGGAGAAGGGAAGCTTTCTTT.

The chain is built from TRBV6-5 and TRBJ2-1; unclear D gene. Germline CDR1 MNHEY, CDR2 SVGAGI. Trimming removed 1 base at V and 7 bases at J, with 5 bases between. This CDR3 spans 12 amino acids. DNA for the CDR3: TGTGCCAGCAGTTACTATGGAAATGAGCAGTTCTTC. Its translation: CASSYYGNEQFF.

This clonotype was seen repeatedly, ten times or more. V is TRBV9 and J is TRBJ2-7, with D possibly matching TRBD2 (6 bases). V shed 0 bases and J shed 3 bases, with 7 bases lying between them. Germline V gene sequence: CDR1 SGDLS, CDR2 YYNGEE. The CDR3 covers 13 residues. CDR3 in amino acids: CASSVVGGYEQYF. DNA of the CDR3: TGTGCCAGCAGCGTAGTCGGGGGCTACGAGCAGTACTTC.

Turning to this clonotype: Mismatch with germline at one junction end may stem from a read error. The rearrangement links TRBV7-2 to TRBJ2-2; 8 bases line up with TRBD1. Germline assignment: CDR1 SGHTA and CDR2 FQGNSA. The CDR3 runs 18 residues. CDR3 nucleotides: TGTACCAGCAGTTCTCGTACCTGGACAGGGACCGGCACCGGGGAGCCGTTTTTT. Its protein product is CTSSSRTWTGTGTGEPFF.

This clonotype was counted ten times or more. The CDR3 nucleotides are TGCAGTGCTAGAGGCGAGGAAAGCACAGATACGCAGTATTTT. Translating gives CSARGEESTDTQYF. The V call is TRBV20-1, the J call TRBJ2-3; no reliable D call. Trimming left V 1 base short and J 0 bases short, with 8 bases between. The CDR3 sequence is 14 residues long. Germline CDR1 reads DFQATT; CDR2 reads SNEGSKA (reference sequence).

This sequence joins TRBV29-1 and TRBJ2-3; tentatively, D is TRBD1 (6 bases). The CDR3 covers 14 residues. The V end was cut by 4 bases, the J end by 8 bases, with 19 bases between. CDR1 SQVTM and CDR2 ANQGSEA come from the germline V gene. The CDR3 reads CSVAVPGAAATQYF. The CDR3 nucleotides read TGCAGCGTTGCGGTGCCAGGGGCCGCAGCTACGCAGTATTTT.

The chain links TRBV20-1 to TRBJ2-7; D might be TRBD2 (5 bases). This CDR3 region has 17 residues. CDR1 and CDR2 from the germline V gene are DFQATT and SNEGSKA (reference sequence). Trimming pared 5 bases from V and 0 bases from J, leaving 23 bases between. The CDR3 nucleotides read TGCAGTGCTTCTGGAGGTAGAACCCCACGCCGCTCCTACGAGCAGTACTTC. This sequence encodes CSASGGRTPRRSYEQYF.